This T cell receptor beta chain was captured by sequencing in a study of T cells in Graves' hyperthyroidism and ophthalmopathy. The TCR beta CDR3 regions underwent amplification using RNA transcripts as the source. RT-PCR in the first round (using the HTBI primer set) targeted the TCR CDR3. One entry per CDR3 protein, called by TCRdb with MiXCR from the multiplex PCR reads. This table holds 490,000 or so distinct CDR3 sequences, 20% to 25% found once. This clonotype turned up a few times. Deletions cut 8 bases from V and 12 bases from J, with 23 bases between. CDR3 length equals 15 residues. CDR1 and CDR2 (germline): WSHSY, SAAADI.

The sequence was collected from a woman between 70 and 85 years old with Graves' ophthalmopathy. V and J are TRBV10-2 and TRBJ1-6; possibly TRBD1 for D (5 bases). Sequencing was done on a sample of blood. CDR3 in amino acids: CASVTSRPPQGPLHF. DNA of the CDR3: TGCGCCAGCGTTACGTCCCGCCCGCCTCAGGGACCCCTCCACTTT.